Below, 25 T cell receptor beta chains from the same sample are listed, as sequenced in a study of cytomegalovirus exposure and HLA in healthy donors. Primers: 60 Vbeta forward and 13 Jbeta reverse. This table comes from immunoSEQ multiplex PCR, and its TCRdb copy is limited to in-frame clones, with some not included. The sample consists of roughly 100,000 clones, about 81% of them appearing once. Input material: PBMCs. Receptor source: a man younger than 40 in good health and CMV-seronegative.

The chain links TRBV10-2 to TRBJ2-5, with TRBD1 matching 7 bases. V dropped 3 bases and J dropped 2; count of bases not matched to a gene: 0. Per the germline V gene, CDR1 is WSHSY and CDR2 is SAAADI. This CDR3 contains 13 residues. CDR3 DNA sequence: TGCGCCAGCAGTGAACAGGGGCAAGAGACCCAGTACTTC. Translated: CASSEQGQETQYF.

The chain carries TRBV18 and TRBJ1-1, with D perhaps matching TRBD1 (6 bases). The CDR3 extends over 13 amino acids. Germline V gene lookup returns CDR1 KGHSH and CDR2 LQKENI. Trimming removed 5 bases at V and 1 base at J, with 8 bases between. CDR3 bases: TGTGCCAGCTCATCGACAGGGAACACTGAAGCTTTCTTT. Protein product: CASSSTGNTEAFF.

The chain has TRBV7-6 and TRBJ1-2; TRBD1 matches at 7 bases. CDR1 SGHVS and CDR2 FNYEAQ come from the germline V gene. The length of the CDR3 is 14 residues. Trimming took 1 base from V and 6 from J; bases not matched to a gene: 5. CDR3 DNA: TGTGCCAGCAGCTTAGGGTACAGGGGTCATGGCTACACCTTC. It is translated as CASSLGYRGHGYTF. Based on the CDR3 plus reference TRBV7-6 and TRBJ1-2, the full variable domain is GAGVSQSPRYKVTKRGQDVALRCDPISGHVSLYWYRQALGQGPEFLTYFNYEAQQDKSGLPNDRFSAERPEGSISTLTIQRTEQRDSAMYRCASSLGYRGHGYTFGSGTRLTVV.

This clone was counted only a few times. The chain couples TRBV4-1 to TRBJ2-1; TRBD2 matches 12 bases. V lost 4 bases, J lost 4 bases, and 2 bases stayed unmatched. Per germline, CDR1 MGHRA and CDR2 YSYEKL. The CDR3 loop spans 15 amino acids. CDR3 in amino acids: CASSLGLAGYNEQFF. CDR3 nucleotides: TGCGCCAGCAGCCTAGGACTAGCGGGGTACAATGAGCAGTTCTTC.

V usage is TRBV28 and J usage is TRBJ1-1; D is possibly TRBD1 (5 bases). The germline V and J ends were trimmed by 1 base and 8 bases, with 8 bases remaining between them. Germline CDR1 reads MDHEN; CDR2 reads SYDVKM. CDR3 length: 12 residues. The CDR3 sequence: CASSLYTGEAFF. CDR3 DNA: TGTGCCAGCAGTTTATACACAGGAGAAGCTTTCTTT.

V and J are TRBV19 and TRBJ1-4; D possibly corresponds to TRBD1 (6 bases). V lost 5 bases and J lost 0, with 22 bases in between. Germline V gene lookup returns CDR1 LNHDA and CDR2 SQIVND (reference sequence). CDR3 length equals 19 residues. This chain's CDR3 is CASSWDTTKYTATNEKLFF. In DNA form, the CDR3 reads TGTGCCAGTAGTTGGGACACGACCAAATATACTGCAACTAATGAAAAACTGTTTTTT.

CDR3 region: CASSPRGNTEAFF. The CDR3 DNA reads TGTGCCAGCAGCCCACGGGGGAACACTGAAGCTTTCTTT. V gene TRBV7-2 combines with J gene TRBJ1-1; D remains ambiguous. V was cut by 5 bases and J by 1 base, with 8 bases left in between. This CDR3 contains 13 residues. Germline-derived CDR1 and CDR2 are SGHTA and FQGNSA.

This chain links TRBV27 with TRBJ2-2; no clear D gene. The CDR3 covers 13 residues. Germline V CDR1 and CDR2: MNHEY, SMNVEV (reference sequence). The V and J ends lost 0 bases and 5 bases respectively, with 4 bases between them. The CDR3 protein is CASSLSLTGELFF. CDR3 nucleotides: TGTGCCAGCAGTTTATCGTTAACCGGGGAGCTGTTTTTT.

V gene TRBV7-7 combines with J gene TRBJ2-2; no firm D call. V lost 1 base and J lost 0, with 9 bases in between. This CDR3 is 16 amino acids long. Looked up from germline, CDR1 is SSHAT and CDR2 is FNYEAQ (reference sequence). DNA for the CDR3: TGTGCCAGCAGCTTAGAACAGACACCGAACACCGGGGAGCTGTTTTTT. Protein: CASSLEQTPNTGELFF.

The V call is TRBV7-2, the J call TRBJ2-2, with D possibly TRBD1 on 6 matching bases. V lost 4 bases and J lost 4, with 13 bases in between. This CDR3 spans 15 amino acids. Per the germline V gene, CDR1 is SGHTA and CDR2 is FQGNSA. The CDR3: CASSYDRTLTGELFF. CDR3 sequence (DNA): TGTGCCAGCAGCTACGACAGGACCCTCACCGGGGAGCTGTTTTTT.

The genes are TRBV13 and TRBJ2-7; 7 nucleotides agree with TRBD2. Germline values: CDR1 PRHDT, CDR2 FYEKMQ (reference sequence). The CDR3 contains 15 residues. Trimming took 4 bases from V and 2 from J; bases not matched to a gene: 8. The CDR3, as DNA: TGTGCCAGCAGCTCCTATAGCGGGCCCACCTACGAGCAGTACTTC. Protein: CASSSYSGPTYEQYF.

The genes are TRBV4-2 and TRBJ2-3; D might be TRBD1 (7 bases). In germline, CDR1 is LGHNA, CDR2 YNFKEQ. The V end was cut by 7 bases, the J end by 4 bases, with 18 bases between. The CDR3 runs to 15 residues. The CDR3 is CASNQGEGGPDTQYF. The CDR3 DNA sequence: TGTGCCAGCAACCAGGGGGAAGGAGGGCCAGATACGCAGTATTTT.

A few counts support this clone. This chain links TRBV12-5 with TRBJ1-5; D unresolved. Deletions cut 2 bases from V and 0 bases from J, with 23 bases between. Germline V gives CDR1 LGHNT, CDR2 FRNRAP. The CDR3 is made up of 20 amino acids. CDR3 bases: TGTGCTAGTGGTTTGTCCTTCCCGGGTCCCCCTTATAGTAGCAATCAGCCCCAGCATTTT. This codes for CASGLSFPGPPYSSNQPQHF.

This sequence joins TRBV2 and TRBJ2-5; 7 bases fit TRBD2. The length of the CDR3 is 15 residues. Trimming at V came to 8 bases and at J to 1 base, leaving 10 bases not matched to a gene. CDR1 and CDR2 (germline): SNHLY, FYNNEI. The CDR3 loop reads CASEAAGALQETQYF. CDR3 nucleotides: TGTGCCAGCGAGGCGGCGGGAGCGCTCCAAGAGACCCAGTACTTC. The full variable domain, with the rest looked up from reference TRBV2 and TRBJ2-5, is EPEVTQTPSHQVTQMGQEVILRCVPISNHLYFYWYRQILGQKVEFLVSFYNNEISEKSEIFDDQFSVERPDGSNFTLKIRSTKLEDSAMYFCASEAAGALQETQYFGPGTRLLVL.

The chain has TRBV5-1 and TRBJ1-5; 9 bases match TRBD1. V shed 3 bases and J 2 bases; nucleotides not matched to a gene: 6. CDR1 is SGHRS and CDR2 is YFSETQ in the germline V gene. The CDR3 extends over 16 amino acids. As DNA, the CDR3 is TGCGCCAGCAGCTGGGGGACAGGGTCTGGCAATCAGCCCCAGCATTTT. Translating it yields CASSWGTGSGNQPQHF.

J is TRBJ2-5 and V is TRBV5-1; D is possibly TRBD2 (6 bases). There are 15 residues in the CDR3. CDR1 SGHRS and CDR2 YFSETQ come from the germline V gene. Trimming stripped 1 base from V and 1 base from J, with 11 bases between. The CDR3, as DNA: TGCGCCAGCAGCTTGATCGGGGGTCGCCAAGAGACCCAGTACTTC. Amino acids: CASSLIGGRQETQYF.

This chain links TRBV10-3 with TRBJ2-3; 7 bases agree with TRBD2. After removal of 6 bases from V and 4 bases from J, the junction contained 10 bases not matched to a gene. The CDR3 contains 15 residues. Germline V lookup: CDR1 ENHRY, CDR2 SYGVKD. In nucleotides, the CDR3 is TGTGCCATCAGGTCAGGACTAGTCGTTTCAGATACGCAGTATTTT. This encodes CAIRSGLVVSDTQYF.

The chain has TRBV27 and TRBJ2-7, with 7 bases that match TRBD2. Germline V gene sequence: CDR1 MNHEY, CDR2 SMNVEV (reference sequence). CDR3 length equals 15 residues. V was clipped by 2 bases and J by 4 bases; unmatched bases: 8. CDR3 nucleotides: TGTGCCAGCAGTTTAAGTCGGCTAGCGGATTACGAGCAGTACTTC. Residues: CASSLSRLADYEQYF.

CDR3 DNA sequence: TGTGCCAGCAGCCCCCAGACAGGTAGACTGTTTTTT. Translated, it gives CASSPQTGRLFF. The genes are TRBV7-9 and TRBJ1-4; D possibly corresponds to TRBD1 (6 bases). Germline V gene lookup returns CDR1 SEHNR and CDR2 FQNEAQ (reference sequence). This CDR3 has 12 residues. The V end lost 5 bases, the J end lost 13 bases, and 14 bases lay between the germline ends.

This chain connects TRBV9 to TRBJ2-2, with 12 bases that match TRBD2. The CDR3 loop spans 18 amino acids. Germline V gene lookup returns CDR1 SGDLS and CDR2 YYNGEE. V trimming: 0 bases; J trimming: 5 bases; junction bases outside the gene matches: 8. DNA of the CDR3: TGTGCCAGCAGCGTAGAACTAGCGGGAGGACCCTCAACCGGGGAGCTGTTTTTT. Translation gives CASSVELAGGPSTGELFF.

The chain couples TRBV4-2 to TRBJ2-7; unclear D gene. Germline-derived CDR1 and CDR2 are LGHNA and YNFKEQ. Trimming took off 0 bases at V and 2 bases at J, with 2 bases between the two ends. This CDR3 comprises 12 residues. CDR3 protein: CASSQDTYEQYF. The CDR3 DNA reads as TGTGCCAGCAGCCAAGATACCTACGAGCAGTACTTC.

The genes are TRBV4-1 and TRBJ1-5, with 8 bases lining up with TRBD1. The CDR3 runs to 15 residues. Germline V gene data show CDR1 as MGHRA and CDR2 as YSYEKL. With 1 base clipped from V and 2 bases from J, the junction kept 1 base outside the gene matches. CDR3 in DNA: TGCGCCAGCAGCCAAGCGGACAGGGGCAATCAGCCCCAGCATTTT. The encoded protein is CASSQADRGNQPQHF.

V gene TRBV2 combines with J gene TRBJ2-7; no clear D gene. The CDR3 loop spans 11 amino acids. Trimming stripped 6 bases from V and 3 bases from J, with 6 bases between. The germline V gene encodes CDR1 SNHLY and CDR2 FYNNEI. The CDR3 nucleotides are TGTGCCAGCAGGTACTTCTACGAGCAGTACTTC. The encoded protein is CASRYFYEQYF.

This chain links TRBV6-6 with TRBJ2-1; 12 bases are a match to TRBD2. The trim removed 6 bases at V and 9 bases at J, leaving 12 bases unmatched. The germline V gene has CDR1 MNHNY and CDR2 SVGAGI (reference sequence). The CDR3 sequence is 16 residues long. Here the CDR3 reads CASRHLLAGGPGEQFF. In DNA form, the CDR3 reads TGTGCCAGCAGACATCTTCTAGCGGGGGGGCCGGGTGAGCAGTTCTTC.

This clone was picked up many times. The chain has TRBV4-3 and TRBJ2-6; 9 positions match TRBD1. The V and J ends lost 3 bases and 1 base, in that order; junction bases with no gene match: 4. The CDR3 sequence is 17 residues long. The germline CDR1 and CDR2 sequences are LGHNA and YSLEER. This chain's CDR3 is CASSQDRGHSGANVLTF. In DNA form, the CDR3 reads TGCGCCAGCAGCCAGGACAGGGGACATTCTGGGGCCAACGTCCTGACTTTC.